The 25 T cell receptor beta chains below all came from one sample that was sequenced in a study of Ad26.COV2.S vaccination and SARS-CoV-2 variants. The treatment here: about 20 received Ad26.COV2.S at low or high dose, single or two shots; several received placebo; per-sample allocation not given. All samples were drawn on day 63, counting from the first vaccine or placebo injection. TCRdb keeps only in-frame clones here, not all; method: immunoSEQ multiplex PCR. The sample shows about 350,000 clones, 88% of them seen only once. Specimen: peripheral blood, collected in a trial of Ad26.COV2.S vaccine versus placebo. The receptor set was obtained from a person aged 18-60 years who received the Ad26.COV2.S COVID-19 vaccine or a placebo.

The genes are TRBV9 and TRBJ1-4; TRBD1 might be the D (6 bases). Germline CDR1 SGDLS, CDR2 YYNGEE. This CDR3 contains 16 residues. V lost 1 base and J 2 bases, leaving 12 bases between the germline ends. The DNA of the CDR3 is TGTGCCAGCAGCGTAAACCCGGGGGCCACTAATGAAAAACTGTTTTTT. It translates to CASSVNPGATNEKLFF.

The rearrangement uses TRBV14 and TRBJ2-1; 7 nucleotides align to TRBD1. The CDR3 extends over 13 amino acids. V was pared by 4 bases and J by 8 bases, with 5 bases of the junction left unmatched. In germline, CDR1 is SGHDN, CDR2 FVKESK. CDR3 sequence (DNA): TGTGCCAGCAGCCGGGACAGTTGGGATGAGCAGTTCTTC. This codes for CASSRDSWDEQFF.

As DNA, the CDR3 is TGTGCCAGCACCCCCAGTAGCAACGGACACCCTAGCAATCAGCCCCAGCATTTT. Translating gives CASTPSSNGHPSNQPQHF. The V gene is TRBV28, the J gene TRBJ1-5; tentative D call: TRBD1 (5 bases). The CDR3 totals 18 residues. CDR1 and CDR2 from the germline V gene are MDHEN and SYDVKM. Trimming removed 7 bases from V and 0 bases from J, with 22 bases in between.

The chain joins TRBV2 to TRBJ2-3; 8 nucleotides match TRBD1. CDR3 size: 14 residues. The junction had 6 bases not matched to a gene; V was cut back by 7 bases and J by 3 bases. The germline V gene has CDR1 SNHLY and CDR2 FYNNEI. The CDR3 DNA reads as TGTGCCAGCATTCGGACAGGGAGAACAGATACGCAGTATTTT. This encodes CASIRTGRTDTQYF.

This clone was counted a few times. The V and J genes are TRBV7-2 and TRBJ2-3; D gene uncertain. Germline V gene sequence: CDR1 SGHTA, CDR2 FQGNSA. The CDR3 covers 14 residues. Trimming stripped 5 bases from V and 2 bases from J, with 11 bases between. The CDR3 region is CASSRRVATDTQYF. CDR3 bases: TGTGCCAGCAGCCGGCGAGTGGCCACAGATACGCAGTATTTT.

V usage is TRBV4-1 and J usage is TRBJ1-5; weak D call: TRBD1 (5 bases). CDR1 and CDR2 (germline): MGHRA, YSYEKL. Trimming removed 0 bases from V and 3 bases from J, with 9 bases in between. The CDR3 length is 15 residues. For the CDR3, the DNA is TGCGCCAGCAGCCAAGATGGGGGTCTCAATCAGCCCCAGCATTTT. Protein product: CASSQDGGLNQPQHF.

V and J are TRBV19 and TRBJ2-1, with 15 bases aligning to TRBD2. This CDR3 is 16 amino acids long. V lost 1 base to trimming and J lost 9 bases; unmatched junction nucleotides: 4. Germline CDR1 reads LNHDA; CDR2 reads SQIVND (reference sequence). This chain's CDR3 is CASSIGPGLAGGEQFF. CDR3 DNA: TGTGCCAGTAGTATAGGACCGGGACTAGCGGGAGGTGAGCAGTTCTTC.

The gene calls are TRBV29-1 and TRBJ1-1; unclear D gene. This CDR3 is 16 amino acids long. V gave up 0 bases and J gave up 5 bases, with 19 bases separating them. Per germline, CDR1 SQVTM and CDR2 ANQGSEA. Here the CDR3 DNA reads TGCAGCGTTGAAGATCTAAGACATGGGAGTGGGACTGAAGCTTTCTTT. Protein sequence: CSVEDLRHGSGTEAFF. The full variable domain, its missing parts supplied by reference TRBV29-1 and TRBJ1-1, is SAVISQKPSRDICQRGTSLTIQCQVDSQVTMMFWYRQQPGQSLTLIATANQGSEATYESGFVIDKFPISRPNLTFSTLTVSNMSPEDSSIYLCSVEDLRHGSGTEAFFGQGTRLTVV.

CDR3 nucleotide sequence: TGTGCCAGCTCACCACTTCAGGGGCAGGATGGCTACACCTTC. Amino acids: CASSPLQGQDGYTF. The V call is TRBV18, the J call TRBJ1-2; tentative D call: TRBD1 (6 bases). The CDR3 is made up of 14 amino acids. V dropped 1 base and J dropped 6 bases, with 12 bases sitting between them. Looked up from germline, CDR1 is KGHSH and CDR2 is LQKENI.

V usage is TRBV15 and J usage is TRBJ1-4; D gene unclear. V was trimmed by 3 bases and J by 5 bases, leaving 10 bases between them. This CDR3 comprises 14 residues. Looked up from germline, CDR1 is LNHNV and CDR2 is YYDKDF (reference sequence). The CDR3 loop reads CATSSPPGNEKLFF. The DNA of the CDR3 is TGTGCCACCAGCAGCCCCCCGGGGAATGAAAAACTGTTTTTT.

This chain connects TRBV5-4 to TRBJ2-5; D might be TRBD1 or TRBD2, each matching 7 bases. V was pared by 1 base and J by 5 bases, with 12 bases between. CDR3 length: 14 amino acids. The germline gives CDR1 SGHNT, CDR2 YYREEE (reference sequence). DNA of the CDR3: TGTGCCAGCAGCTTGCCAGGGGGGGAGGAGACCCAGTACTTC. Translation gives CASSLPGGEETQYF.

The chain joins TRBV6-4 to TRBJ2-1, with 8 bases aligning to TRBD2. CDR1 is MRHNA, CDR2 SNTAGT, per germline. The CDR3 covers 17 residues. The V segment lost 0 bases and the J segment 6 bases; nucleotides outside the gene matches: 10. CDR3 loop: CASSDSTTGGRGNEQFF. CDR3 nucleotide sequence: TGTGCCAGCAGTGACTCAACAACGGGGGGGCGAGGCAATGAGCAGTTCTTC.

J is TRBJ1-1 and V is TRBV18; D gene uncertain. The germline V gene has CDR1 KGHSH and CDR2 LQKENI. This CDR3 contains 13 residues. V gave up 6 bases and J gave up 2 bases, with 10 bases separating them. DNA of the CDR3: TGTGCCAGCTCTGCCGGGCTAAACACTGAAGCTTTCTTT. Its protein is CASSAGLNTEAFF.

The rearrangement joins TRBV12-3 or TRBV12-4 to TRBJ2-1; the D is unclear. This CDR3 contains 12 residues. Trimming took 6 bases from V and 9 from J, leaving 12 bases between them. The CDR3 DNA is TGTGCCAGCAGATTTTCGGGTGGTGAGCAGTTCTTC. Translating gives CASRFSGGEQFF.

The chain uses TRBV30 and TRBJ2-7, with D perhaps matching TRBD2 (5 bases). Trimming pared 0 bases from V and 4 bases from J, leaving 13 bases between. This CDR3 is built from 14 residues. Per the germline V gene, CDR1 is GTSNPN and CDR2 is SVGIG (reference sequence). CDR3 in amino acids: CAWSVVSGLYEQYF. In DNA, the CDR3 is TGTGCCTGGAGTGTAGTCAGCGGACTTTACGAGCAGTACTTC.

This clone was seen a few times. The chain carries TRBV7-9 and TRBJ2-1, with D possibly matching TRBD1 (6 bases). CDR1 and CDR2 from the germline V gene are SEHNR and FQNEAQ (reference sequence). The CDR3 totals 17 residues. V was shortened by 5 bases and J by 0 bases, with 17 bases between the two germline ends. The CDR3 DNA follows: TGTGCCAGCAGCCCTCTTCGGGACACTCACTCCTACAATGAGCAGTTCTTC. Translated: CASSPLRDTHSYNEQFF.

The V and J genes are TRBV19 and TRBJ2-7; a possible D gene is TRBD2 (6 bases). Germline values: CDR1 LNHDA, CDR2 SQIVND (reference sequence). The CDR3 consists of 16 residues. V gave up 0 bases and J gave up 0 bases, with 12 bases separating them. CDR3 loop: CASSIDGGKSSYEQYF. Here the CDR3 DNA reads TGTGCCAGTAGTATAGATGGAGGGAAAAGCTCCTACGAGCAGTACTTC.

The CDR3 is CASSLRFMGETQYF. In nucleotides, the CDR3 is TGTGCCAGCAGTTTGCGCTTCATGGGAGAGACCCAGTACTTC. The rearrangement links TRBV28 to TRBJ2-5; D is unclear. Germline CDR1 MDHEN, CDR2 SYDVKM. This CDR3 has 14 residues. Trimming took off 3 bases at V and 4 bases at J, with 12 bases between the two ends. Full variable domain (remainder filled in from reference TRBV28 and TRBJ2-5): DVKVTQSSRYLVKRTGEKVFLECVQDMDHENMFWYRQDPGLGLRLIYFSYDVKMKEKGDIPEGYSVSREKKERFSLILESASTNQTSMYLCASSLRFMGETQYFGPGTRLLVL.

The V and J genes are TRBV19 and TRBJ1-5; TRBD1 matches at 7 bases. V lost 4 bases to trimming and J lost 0 bases; unmatched junction nucleotides: 3. This CDR3 spans 15 amino acids. CDR1 is LNHDA and CDR2 is SQIVND in the germline V gene (reference sequence). Written as DNA, the CDR3 is TGTGCCAGTAGTAGAGGGGGCTATAGCAATCAGCCCCAGCATTTT. This gives the protein CASSRGGYSNQPQHF.

The chain carries TRBV27 and TRBJ1-2, with D hard to call. Between the trimmed V and J ends, which lost 6 bases and 7 bases, there was a span of 18 bases. The CDR3 consists of 14 residues. Germline loops: CDR1 MNHEY, CDR2 SMNVEV (reference sequence). CDR3 bases: TGTGCCAGCAGCCGAGCTTCGACCGCAACTGGCTACACCTTC. Amino acid sequence: CASSRASTATGYTF.

CDR3 DNA sequence: TGTGCCAGCAGCTATCGTACGCGACAGGGTTTTAAATCTAGCACAGATACGCAGTATTTT. Protein sequence: CASSYRTRQGFKSSTDTQYF. The rearrangement joins TRBV7-7 to TRBJ2-3; 7 bases align to TRBD1. After removal of 4 bases from V and 0 bases from J, the junction contained 19 bases not matched to a gene. This CDR3 region has 20 residues. The germline gives CDR1 SSHAT, CDR2 FNYEAQ (reference sequence).

The genes are TRBV4-1 and TRBJ1-2; D not certain. V was cut by 3 bases and J by 7 bases, with 18 bases left in between. From germline, CDR1 is MGHRA and CDR2 YSYEKL. The CDR3 extends over 15 amino acids. CDR3 region: CASSHPRKGFGGYTF. CDR3 DNA sequence: TGCGCCAGCAGCCACCCCAGGAAGGGTTTCGGTGGCTACACCTTC.

The chain is built from TRBV30 and TRBJ1-5; D not resolved. Germline V gene lookup returns CDR1 GTSNPN and CDR2 SVGIG (reference sequence). V lost 1 base, J lost 7 bases, and 17 bases lay in between. The CDR3 spans 15 residues. CDR3 sequence: CAWSGFEGSGQPQHF. The DNA of the CDR3 is TGTGCCTGGAGTGGTTTTGAGGGTTCTGGGCAGCCCCAGCATTTT.

V is TRBV27 and J is TRBJ2-5; maybe TRBD2 (6 bases). Per the germline V gene, CDR1 is MNHEY and CDR2 is SMNVEV (reference sequence). This CDR3 comprises 15 residues. With 3 bases removed from V and 0 bases from J, the gap between germline ends came to 11 bases. This CDR3 is CASSFRRDYQETQYF. DNA of the CDR3: TGTGCCAGCAGTTTCCGCCGGGACTACCAAGAGACCCAGTACTTC.

The V call is TRBV4-2, the J call TRBJ2-7; TRBD2 might be the D (6 bases). The CDR3 totals 14 residues. V was pared by 0 bases and J by 4 bases, with 10 bases between. Germline CDR1 is LGHNA and CDR2 is YNFKEQ. CDR3 region: CASSQDPGDYEQYF. CDR3 nucleotides: TGTGCCAGCAGCCAAGATCCGGGAGATTACGAGCAGTACTTC.